This T cell receptor (beta chain) was sequenced in a study of blood T cell repertoires in COVID-19. CDR3 length equals 14 residues. From germline, CDR1 is SGHTA and CDR2 FQGNSA. Trimming left V 4 bases short and J 4 bases short, with 12 bases between. Data came from immunoSEQ multiplex PCR; TCRdb stores just in-frame clones and leaves some out. The data contain more than 95,000 clones, more than 85% of them singletons. What was sequenced was peripheral blood. The genes are TRBV7-2 and TRBJ2-3; maybe TRBD1 (6 bases). The TCR was taken from a human donor in a cohort sampled during active COVID-19. Here the CDR3 DNA reads TGTGCCAGCAGCTCGTATGGACAGTCAGATACGCAGTATTTT. Translated: CASSSYGQSDTQYF.